This paragraph covers one TCR beta chain sequence. Its specificity is not known. The source of the sample is a study of shared clonotypes between healthy human individuals. Both subsets, CD45RA+ naive and CD45RA-negative memory, were split from the CD4+ cells. Study conclusions and caveats: Shared across several donors were around 5% of the naive CD4 clonotypes. Naive subsets generally had larger estimated richness than memory subsets.

As handled by the study authors: Without quality scores, immunoSEQ junctional reads could not be filtered like full-length reads. This table comes from immunoSEQ multiplex PCR, and its TCRdb copy is limited to in-frame clones, with some not included. For V, J and clone size, that table is used; D and trimming come from the DNA. This table holds 500,000 or so clones, roughly 95% found once. Sequenced sample: naive CD4+ T cells sorted from blood. Sample subset: CD45RA+ positively selected. The receptor was isolated from a woman in her twenties or thirties in good health.

The CDR3 DNA follows: TGTGCCAGCTCACCATTGGGAAATAGCAATCAGCCCCAGCATTTT. It codes for CASSPLGNSNQPQHF. V is TRBV18 and J is TRBJ1-5; no definite D call. This CDR3 contains 15 residues. The V gene's germline CDR1 is KGHSH and CDR2 LQKENI. With 2 bases removed from V and 0 bases from J, the gap between germline ends came to 8 bases. The entire variable domain, with the rest obtained from reference TRBV18 and TRBJ1-5, is as follows: NAGVMQNPRHLVRRRGQEARLRCSPMKGHSHVYWYRQLPEEGLKFMVYLQKENIIDESGMPKERFSAEFPKEGPSILRIQQVVRGDSAAYFCASSPLGNSNQPQHFGDGTRLSIL.